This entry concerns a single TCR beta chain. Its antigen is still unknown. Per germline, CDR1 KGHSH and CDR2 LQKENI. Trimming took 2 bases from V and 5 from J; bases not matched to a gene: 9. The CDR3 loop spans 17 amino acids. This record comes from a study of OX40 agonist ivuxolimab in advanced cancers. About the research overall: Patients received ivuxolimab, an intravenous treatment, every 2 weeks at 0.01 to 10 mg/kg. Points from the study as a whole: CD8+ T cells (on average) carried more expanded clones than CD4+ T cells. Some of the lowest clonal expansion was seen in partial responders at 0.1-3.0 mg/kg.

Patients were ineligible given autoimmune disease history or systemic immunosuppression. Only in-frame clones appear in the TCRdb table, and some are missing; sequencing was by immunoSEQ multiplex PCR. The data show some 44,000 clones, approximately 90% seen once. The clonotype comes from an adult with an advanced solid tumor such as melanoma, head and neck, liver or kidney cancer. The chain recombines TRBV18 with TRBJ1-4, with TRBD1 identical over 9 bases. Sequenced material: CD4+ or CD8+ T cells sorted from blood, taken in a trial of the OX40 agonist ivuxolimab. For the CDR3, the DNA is TGTGCCAGCTCACCAACAGGGGGCGCGACTCTCAATGAAAAACTGTTTTTT. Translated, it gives CASSPTGGATLNEKLFF.